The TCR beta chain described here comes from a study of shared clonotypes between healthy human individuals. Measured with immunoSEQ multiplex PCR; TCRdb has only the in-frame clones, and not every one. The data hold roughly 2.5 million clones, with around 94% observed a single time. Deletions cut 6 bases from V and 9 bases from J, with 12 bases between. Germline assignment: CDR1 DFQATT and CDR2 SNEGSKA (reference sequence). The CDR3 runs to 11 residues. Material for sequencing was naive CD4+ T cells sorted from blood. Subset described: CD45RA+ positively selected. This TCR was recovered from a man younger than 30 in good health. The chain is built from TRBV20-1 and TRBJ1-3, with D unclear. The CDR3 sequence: CSAPRSTTIYF. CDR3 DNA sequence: TGCAGTGCCCCACGGTCGACCACCATATATTTT.